Detailed here is one T cell receptor (beta chain). V lost 5 bases and J lost 1, with 11 bases in between. Germline assignment: CDR1 MNHGY and CDR2 SAAAGT. CDR3 length: 14 amino acids. This sample was taken from a study of preoperative IRX-2 immunotherapy in early breast cancer. Using immunoSEQ multiplex PCR, the repertoire was profiled, and TCRdb retains in-frame clones only, with some absent. This sample has around 11,000 clones, with around 85% found just once. As to treatment: preoperative locoregional IRX-2 cytokine immunotherapy. This phase Ib study tested locoregional IRX-2 cytokine immunotherapy given before surgery.

Sequenced material: lymph node tissue, taken before IRX-2 immunotherapy. The V and J genes are TRBV6-8 and TRBJ1-2, with D uncertain. This TCR was sampled from a human donor with breast cancer. CDR3: CASSTDGFNYGYTF. The CDR3 bases are TGTGCCAGCAGTACTGACGGGTTTAACTATGGCTACACCTTC.